This T cell receptor beta chain derives from a study of control samples from healthy donors and cancer patients. CDR1 is SGHTA, CDR2 FQGTGA, per germline. This CDR3 region has 18 residues. The assay was immunoSEQ multiplex PCR, and TCRdb's table has in-frame clones only and misses some. The data hold tens of thousands of clones, with 83% observed a single time. Concerning this clone itself: At one of its ends the junction is not consistent with the germline gene, which may arise from a read error.

This clonotype was obtained from a woman aged 60-75 years with lung cancer. Material: PBMCs. The chain carries TRBV7-3 and TRBJ1-4; D gene uncertain. Here the CDR3 reads CASSLNGRCGPVNEKLFF. The CDR3, as DNA: TGTGCCAGCAGTTTAAACGGGCGGTGTGGGCCCGTTAATGAAAAACTGTTTTTT.